One sample yielded the 26 T cell receptor beta chains listed below, sequenced in a study of human T cells and chemical hapten exposure. TCRdb called the RACE reads again in MiXCR, with one record for every CDR3 protein. Here the sample spans some 43,000 distinct CDR3 sequences, 3% to 4.5% being singletons. Time point in this sample: patch test 1, 2 weeks after DPC sensitization. Indicated treatment: therapeutic diphenylcyclopropenone sensitization with weekly scalp DPC. The starting material, unfractionated whole blood, was used for total RNA extraction. The sample was whole blood, taken in connection with sensitization to the hapten diphenylcyclopropenone (DPC). The receptors come from a man aged 45-65 years with alopecia areata. Some clones in this sample may be carry-over from other donors' samples.

This clonotype was counted ten times or more. CDR3 region: CASSQVGGSGANVLTF. The CDR3 nucleotides read TGTGCCAGCAGCCAAGTAGGAGGGTCTGGGGCCAACGTCCTGACTTTC. V gene TRBV4-2 combines with J gene TRBJ2-6; weak D call: TRBD2 (6 bases). The ends were cut back, 1 base at V and 1 base at J, with 8 bases in the middle. The CDR3 loop spans 16 amino acids. Germline V lookup: CDR1 LGHNA, CDR2 YNFKEQ.

There are many counts of this clonotype. The rearrangement uses TRBV12-3 or TRBV12-4 and TRBJ1-4; no reliable D call. The CDR3 extends over 14 amino acids. The V gene lost 5 bases and the J gene lost 8 bases, with 15 bases spanning the gap. In DNA, the CDR3 is TGTGCCAGCAGTCTAGTCCGTTTCGGCGAAAAACTGTTTTTT. This translates into CASSLVRFGEKLFF.

In its sample, this clonotype was seen many times. The V call is TRBV7-7, the J call TRBJ2-7, with D hard to call. Trimming cost V 7 bases and J 9 bases, with 22 bases left between them. Looked up from germline, CDR1 is SSHAT and CDR2 is FNYEAQ (reference sequence). CDR3 length: 14 residues. CDR3 sequence (DNA): TGTGCCAGCAAGGCTAGGGCAGACCCTAAAGGGCAGTACTTC. Its translation: CASKARADPKGQYF.

This clonotype was counted many times. The chain combines TRBV7-8 with TRBJ2-5; no reliable D call. In germline, CDR1 is SGHVS, CDR2 FQNEAQ. V shed 5 bases and J shed 2 bases, with 9 bases lying between them. The CDR3 is 13 amino acids. CDR3 in DNA: TGTGCCAGCAGCCGGAATCGGCAAGAGACCCAGTACTTC. Amino acid sequence: CASSRNRQETQYF.

There are many counts of this clonotype. The chain is built from TRBV7-9 and TRBJ2-3; D unresolved. Trimming removed 7 bases from V and 2 bases from J, with 13 bases in between. This CDR3 spans 14 amino acids. CDR1 is SEHNR and CDR2 is FQNEAQ in the germline V gene (reference sequence). In DNA, the CDR3 is TGTGCCAGCATGATAGGTTTCACCACAGATACGCAGTATTTT. Its translation: CASMIGFTTDTQYF.

This clonotype was recorded a few times. The V call is TRBV28, the J call TRBJ2-1, with a weak D call TRBD1 (6 bases). The CDR3 consists of 14 residues. The germline V gene encodes CDR1 MDHEN and CDR2 SYDVKM. Trimming left V 5 bases short and J 8 bases short, with 16 bases between. CDR3 coding DNA: TGTGCCAGCAGTACCCAAACAGGGTCCCATGAGCAGTTCTTC. Translated, it gives CASSTQTGSHEQFF.

The sample holds many counts of this clonotype. V gene TRBV20-1 combines with J gene TRBJ1-5, with TRBD1 as a possible D gene (6 bases). The V end lost 5 bases, the J end lost 3 bases, and 14 bases lay between the germline ends. Germline V gene data show CDR1 as DFQATT and CDR2 as SNEGSKA (reference sequence). This CDR3 region has 14 residues. DNA of the CDR3: TGCAGTGCTGGAGCACAGGGTGACAATCAGCCCCAGCATTTT. This encodes CSAGAQGDNQPQHF.

This clonotype was found many times. This sequence joins TRBV24-1 and TRBJ2-1; 10 nucleotides align to TRBD2. The CDR3 runs 15 residues. Germline V lookup: CDR1 KGHDR, CDR2 SFDVKD. The J segment lost 10 bases and the V segment lost 5 bases, leaving 10 bases of the junction unmatched. The CDR3 coding sequence is TGTGCCACCAGTGTGACTAGCGGGCTTCCAGGGGAGCAGTTCTTC. This sequence encodes CATSVTSGLPGEQFF.

This clonotype occurred many times. The V and J genes are TRBV25-1 and TRBJ2-7; D is undetermined. The CDR3 consists of 14 residues. Trimming stripped 1 base from V and 4 bases from J, with 11 bases between. CDR1 and CDR2 (germline): MGHDK, SYGVNS. The chain's CDR3 is CASSESADPYEQYF. For the CDR3, the DNA is TGTGCCAGCAGTGAATCGGCGGACCCTTACGAGCAGTACTTC.

This clonotype was detected ten times or more. The gene calls are TRBV7-8 and TRBJ2-1; D unclear. This CDR3 region has 16 residues. The V and J ends lost 1 base and 0 bases respectively, with 10 bases between them. Germline-derived CDR1 and CDR2 are SGHVS and FQNEAQ. The CDR3 DNA reads as TGTGCCAGCAGCTTAGATACGCTTAGCTCCTACAATGAGCAGTTCTTC. Its translation: CASSLDTLSSYNEQFF.

This clonotype has ten or more counts. The V and J genes are TRBV20-1 and TRBJ1-6; D is unresolved. Germline CDR1 is DFQATT and CDR2 is SNEGSKA (reference sequence). The CDR3 sequence is 12 residues long. Trimming shortened V by 2 bases and J by 7 bases, and 6 bases separated the two germline ends. CDR3 loop: CSARRPNSPLHF. CDR3 sequence (DNA): TGCAGTGCTAGACGGCCAAATTCACCCCTCCACTTT.

At least ten counts were recorded for this clonotype. The J gene is TRBJ1-1, the V gene TRBV28; D is unresolved. V was clipped by 7 bases and J by 11 bases, with 14 bases between them. The CDR3 totals 11 residues. CDR1 and CDR2 from the germline V gene are MDHEN and SYDVKM. This chain's CDR3 is CASTRLGTAFF. The CDR3 DNA sequence: TGTGCCAGCACTCGACTGGGAACGGCTTTCTTT.

This clonotype was counted ten times or more. This CDR3 is CSARGYGTGGSYEQYF. In DNA form, the CDR3 reads TGCAGTGCTAGAGGATATGGGACAGGGGGTTCCTACGAGCAGTACTTC. The chain joins TRBV20-1 to TRBJ2-7; 11 positions agree with TRBD1. CDR1 and CDR2 (germline): DFQATT, SNEGSKA (reference sequence). Losses at the gene ends were 1 base for V and 1 base for J; bases not matched to a gene: 6. The CDR3 loop spans 16 amino acids.

This clonotype showed up many times. The chain uses TRBV28 and TRBJ2-2; TRBD2 might be the D (6 bases). V dropped 6 bases and J dropped 4 bases, with 12 bases sitting between them. Germline CDR1 MDHEN, CDR2 SYDVKM. The CDR3 extends over 14 amino acids. Here the CDR3 reads CASRPLGGTGELFF. CDR3 nucleotide sequence: TGTGCCAGCAGACCGCTGGGGGGCACCGGGGAGCTGTTTTTT.

This clonotype was counted at least ten times. V gene TRBV6-5 combines with J gene TRBJ1-1, with D hard to call. The V end was cut by 6 bases, the J end by 1 base, with 12 bases between. There are 14 residues in the CDR3. CDR1 and CDR2 (germline): MNHEY, SVGAGI. The DNA for the CDR3 is TGTGCCAGCAGGCAGAGGCAGGAGAACACTGAAGCTTTCTTT. This translates into CASRQRQENTEAFF.

Ten or more counts support this clonotype. V usage is TRBV12-3 or TRBV12-4 and J usage is TRBJ1-2; tentatively, D is TRBD1 (6 bases). The CDR3 extends over 14 amino acids. The V gene lost 5 bases and the J gene lost 6 bases, with 16 bases spanning the gap. CDR3 amino acids: CASSPGIQGDGYTF. The CDR3 nucleotides are TGTGCCAGCAGTCCCGGGATACAGGGAGATGGCTACACCTTC.

This clonotype appeared many times. The V call is TRBV29-1, the J call TRBJ2-6, with a weak D call TRBD2 (5 bases). The CDR3 sequence is 14 residues long. Trimming cost V 3 bases and J 0 bases, with 6 bases left between them. The V gene's germline CDR1 is SQVTM and CDR2 ANQGSEA. The CDR3 nucleotides read TGCAGCGTTGAGGCGGGCTCTGGGGCCAACGTCCTGACTTTC. Its protein product is CSVEAGSGANVLTF.

This clonotype was seen many times. This chain joins TRBV5-1 and TRBJ1-1; D is undetermined. Trimming took 4 bases from V and 0 from J, leaving 16 bases between them. The CDR3 totals 16 residues. Germline-derived CDR1 and CDR2 are SGHRS and YFSETQ. The CDR3 region has the DNA TGCGCCAGCAGCACCCGACATGAAGTCATGAACACTGAAGCTTTCTTT. Translated, it gives CASSTRHEVMNTEAFF.

This clonotype was recorded many times. The chain joins TRBV15 to TRBJ2-2, with D hard to call. The V gene lost 5 bases and the J gene lost 3 bases, with 13 bases spanning the gap. The CDR3 totals 15 residues. Germline loops: CDR1 LNHNV, CDR2 YYDKDF (reference sequence). CDR3 loop: CATSLTDHYTGELFF. The CDR3, as DNA: TGTGCCACCAGCCTAACCGACCATTACACCGGGGAGCTGTTTTTT.

This clonotype was detected many times. The J gene is TRBJ2-3, the V gene TRBV27; D is unclear. In germline, CDR1 is MNHEY, CDR2 SMNVEV (reference sequence). V gave up 6 bases and J gave up 3 bases, with 4 bases separating them. CDR3 length: 11 amino acids. CDR3: CASSQTDTQYF. In DNA form, the CDR3 reads TGTGCCAGCAGCCAAACAGATACGCAGTATTTT.

This clonotype was detected many times. CDR3 region: CASSPLAGVGTDTQYF. Here the CDR3 DNA reads TGCGCCAGCAGCCCCCTCGCGGGAGTTGGCACAGATACGCAGTATTTT. The gene calls are TRBV5-1 and TRBJ2-3; 7 bases line up with TRBD2. Germline CDR1 reads SGHRS; CDR2 reads YFSETQ. The junction had 9 bases not matched to a gene; V was cut back by 4 bases and J by 1 base. CDR3 length: 16 amino acids.

This clonotype has at least ten counts. The chain has TRBV7-9 and TRBJ2-1, with a possible D match to TRBD2 (5 bases). Trimming pared 5 bases from V and 1 base from J, leaving 12 bases between. Germline values: CDR1 SEHNR, CDR2 FQNEAQ (reference sequence). This CDR3 is built from 15 residues. For the CDR3, the DNA is TGTGCCAGCAGCCTCGCTAGCTTTTCCTACAATGAGCAGTTCTTC. This gives the protein CASSLASFSYNEQFF.

This clonotype has a handful of counts. The V call is TRBV19, the J call TRBJ2-1; 11 bases fit TRBD1. This CDR3 contains 14 residues. Trimming removed 5 bases from V and 6 bases from J; junction bases left unmatched: 3. Germline CDR1 reads LNHDA; CDR2 reads SQIVND (reference sequence). CDR3 amino acids: CASSPGTGGNEQFF. The CDR3 bases are TGTGCCAGTAGTCCGGGGACAGGGGGCAATGAGCAGTTCTTC.

This clonotype was seen many times. V usage is TRBV13 and J usage is TRBJ1-3, with D unresolved. Trimming took 3 bases from V and 0 from J, leaving 9 bases between them. This CDR3 has 15 amino acids. The germline V gene encodes CDR1 PRHDT and CDR2 FYEKMQ (reference sequence). The CDR3 DNA reads as TGTGCCAGCAGCTTTATGCGGCCCTCTGGAAACACCATATATTTT. This gives the protein CASSFMRPSGNTIYF.

This clonotype is judged medium-sized. The chain carries TRBV6-1 and TRBJ1-5; a weak D match, TRBD1 (5 bases). The CDR3 has 15 residues. V lost 7 bases and J lost 2, with 15 bases in between. Germline CDR1 reads MNHNS; CDR2 reads SASEGT. The CDR3 DNA reads as TGTGCCAGCAAACGGGGCCACGAAGGCAATCAGCCCCAGCATTTT. Encoded protein: CASKRGHEGNQPQHF.

This clonotype was detected ten times or more. The rearrangement joins TRBV28 to TRBJ1-5, with TRBD1 as a possible D gene (5 bases). This CDR3 comprises 14 residues. The ends were cut back, 5 bases at V and 4 bases at J, with 12 bases in the middle. Germline V gene data show CDR1 as MDHEN and CDR2 as SYDVKM. The CDR3 loop is CASSPLGENQPQHF. DNA for the CDR3: TGTGCCAGCAGTCCCTTGGGGGAAAATCAGCCCCAGCATTTT.